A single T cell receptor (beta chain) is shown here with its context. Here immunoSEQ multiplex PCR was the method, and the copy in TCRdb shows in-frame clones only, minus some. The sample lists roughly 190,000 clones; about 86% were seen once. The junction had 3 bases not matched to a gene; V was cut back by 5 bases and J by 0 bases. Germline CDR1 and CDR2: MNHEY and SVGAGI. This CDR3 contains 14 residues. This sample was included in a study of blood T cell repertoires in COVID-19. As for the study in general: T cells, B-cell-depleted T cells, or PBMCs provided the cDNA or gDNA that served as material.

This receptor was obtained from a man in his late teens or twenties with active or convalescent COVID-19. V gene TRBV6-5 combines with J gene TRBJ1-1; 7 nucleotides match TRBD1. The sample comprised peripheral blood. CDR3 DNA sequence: TGTGCCAGCAGTACGGACAGGCTGAACACTGAAGCTTTCTTT. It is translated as CASSTDRLNTEAFF.